Below, 10 T cell receptor beta chains from the same sample are listed, as sequenced in a study of T cells in localized non-small cell lung cancer. Clones were read by immunoSEQ multiplex PCR, and TCRdb kept only the in-frame ones, dropping some. The repertoire holds 45,000 to 60,000 clones, around 83% seen once, with 15% to 20% in the top ten. Sequenced material: peripheral blood, taken before any cancer treatment. Source of these receptors: a female donor aged 60 or older with stage II squamous cell lung carcinoma.

The CDR3 reads CASGTGLSNTEAFF. In DNA form, the CDR3 reads TGCGCCAGCGGGACAGGGCTTTCGAACACTGAAGCTTTCTTT. This rearrangement joins TRBV5-1 to TRBJ1-1; 9 bases align to TRBD1. The CDR3 is 14 amino acids. Losses at the gene ends were 7 bases for V and 1 base for J; bases not matched to a gene: 5. CDR1 SGHRS and CDR2 YFSETQ come from the germline V gene.

The genes are TRBV10-3 and TRBJ1-4; D unresolved. Germline-derived CDR1 and CDR2 are ENHRY and SYGVKD. Trimming took 3 bases from V and 7 from J, leaving 9 bases between them. This CDR3 is 13 amino acids long. The CDR3 DNA follows: TGTGCCATCAGTGAAGGTACGGGTGAAAAACTGTTTTTT. Its translation: CAISEGTGEKLFF.

The gene calls are TRBV6-5 and TRBJ2-3; 14 bases are a match to TRBD2. Losses at the gene ends were 7 bases for V and 6 bases for J; bases not matched to a gene: 3. The germline CDR1 and CDR2 sequences are MNHEY and SVGAGI. The CDR3 sequence is 14 residues long. The CDR3 protein is CASTGLAGGDTQYF. The CDR3 coding sequence is TGTGCCAGCACCGGACTAGCGGGGGGTGATACGCAGTATTTT.

Many counts were recorded for this clone. V gene TRBV7-8 combines with J gene TRBJ2-7; D is ambiguous. The CDR3 length is 13 residues. Germline V lookup: CDR1 SGHVS, CDR2 FQNEAQ. V was clipped by 1 base and J by 3 bases, with 7 bases between them. The CDR3 reads CASSLEGFYEQYF. CDR3 sequence (DNA): TGTGCCAGCAGCTTAGAGGGATTCTACGAGCAGTACTTC.

This chain links TRBV6-5 with TRBJ1-5; weak D call: TRBD1 (6 bases). Germline CDR1 MNHEY, CDR2 SVGAGI. The CDR3 is made up of 15 amino acids. V lost 7 bases and J 0 bases, leaving 13 bases between the germline ends. In nucleotides, the CDR3 is TGTGCCAGCACTTATAGACAGGATAGCAATCAGCCCCAGCATTTT. Residues: CASTYRQDSNQPQHF.

The rearrangement links TRBV6-4 to TRBJ1-1, with D uncertain. Germline lookup yields CDR1 MRHNA and CDR2 SNTAGT. The CDR3 is 13 amino acids. V lost 9 bases and J lost 6, with 17 bases in between. The DNA for the CDR3 is TGTGCCAGAGAATTCGGCAGAGTCCCTGAAGCTTTCTTT. Its protein is CAREFGRVPEAFF.

The chain links TRBV19 to TRBJ1-5; D not resolved. The CDR3 consists of 12 residues. Germline values: CDR1 LNHDA, CDR2 SQIVND (reference sequence). Deletions cut 6 bases from V and 4 bases from J, with 7 bases between. The CDR3 protein is CASSLLNQPQHF. The CDR3 coding sequence is TGTGCCAGTAGCCTGCTAAATCAGCCCCAGCATTTT.

The chain carries TRBV6-1 and TRBJ2-6, with D unclear. The germline gives CDR1 MNHNS, CDR2 SASEGT. The V and J ends lost 6 bases and 0 bases respectively, with 9 bases between them. The CDR3 spans 15 residues. This chain's CDR3 is CASRTVASGANVLTF. CDR3 bases: TGTGCCAGCAGGACCGTCGCCTCTGGGGCCAACGTCCTGACTTTC.

This chain uses TRBV18 with TRBJ1-1, with 9 bases matching TRBD1. Trimming took 3 bases from V and 5 from J; bases not matched to a gene: 4. The germline V gene has CDR1 KGHSH and CDR2 LQKENI. The CDR3 consists of 14 residues. CDR3 nucleotide sequence: TGTGCCAGCTCACCCGCCGGGACAGGGACTGAAGCTTTCTTT. This translates into CASSPAGTGTEAFF.

This clone was seen more than once but under ten times. Here the CDR3 DNA reads TGTGCCAGCTCACCCATTCCAGACCCAAATAATTCACCCCTCCACTTT. Protein sequence: CASSPIPDPNNSPLHF. This chain connects TRBV18 to TRBJ1-6; no clear D gene. Germline values: CDR1 KGHSH, CDR2 LQKENI. The CDR3 is 16 residues long. Between the trimmed V and J ends, which lost 3 bases and 5 bases, there was a span of 14 bases.